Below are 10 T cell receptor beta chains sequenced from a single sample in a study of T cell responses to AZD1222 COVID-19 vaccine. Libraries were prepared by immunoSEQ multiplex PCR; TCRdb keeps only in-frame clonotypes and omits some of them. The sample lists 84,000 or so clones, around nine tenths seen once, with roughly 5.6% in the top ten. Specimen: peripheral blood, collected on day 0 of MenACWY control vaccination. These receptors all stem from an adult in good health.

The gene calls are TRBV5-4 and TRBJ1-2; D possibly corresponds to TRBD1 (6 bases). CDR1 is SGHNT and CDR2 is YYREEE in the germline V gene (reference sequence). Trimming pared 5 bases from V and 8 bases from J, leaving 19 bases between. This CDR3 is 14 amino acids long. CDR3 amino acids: CASRRPGQEEGYTF. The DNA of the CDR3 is TGTGCCAGCAGGAGACCGGGACAAGAGGAAGGCTACACCTTC.

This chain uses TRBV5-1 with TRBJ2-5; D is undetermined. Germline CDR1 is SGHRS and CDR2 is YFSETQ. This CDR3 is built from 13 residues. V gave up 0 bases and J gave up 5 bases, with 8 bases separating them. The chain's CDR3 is CASSLEAVETQYF. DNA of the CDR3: TGCGCCAGCAGCTTGGAGGCCGTGGAGACCCAGTACTTC.

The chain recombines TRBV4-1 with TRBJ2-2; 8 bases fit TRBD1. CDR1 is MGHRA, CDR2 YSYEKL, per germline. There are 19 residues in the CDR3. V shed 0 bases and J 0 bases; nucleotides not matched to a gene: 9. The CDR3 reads CASSQDGQGTFANTGELFF. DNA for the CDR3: TGCGCCAGCAGCCAAGATGGACAGGGAACTTTTGCGAACACCGGGGAGCTGTTTTTT.

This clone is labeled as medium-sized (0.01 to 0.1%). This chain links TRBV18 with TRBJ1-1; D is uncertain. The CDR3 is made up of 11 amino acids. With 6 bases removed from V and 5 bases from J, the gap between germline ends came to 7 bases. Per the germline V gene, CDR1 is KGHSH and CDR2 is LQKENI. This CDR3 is CASSYSTEAFF. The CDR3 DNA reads TGTGCCAGCTCTTACAGTACTGAAGCTTTCTTT.

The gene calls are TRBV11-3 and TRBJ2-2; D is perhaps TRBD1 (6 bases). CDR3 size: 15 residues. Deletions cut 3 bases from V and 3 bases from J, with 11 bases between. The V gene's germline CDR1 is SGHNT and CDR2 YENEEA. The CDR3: CASSFRQADTGELFF. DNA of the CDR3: TGTGCCAGCAGCTTCCGACAGGCGGACACCGGGGAGCTGTTTTTT.

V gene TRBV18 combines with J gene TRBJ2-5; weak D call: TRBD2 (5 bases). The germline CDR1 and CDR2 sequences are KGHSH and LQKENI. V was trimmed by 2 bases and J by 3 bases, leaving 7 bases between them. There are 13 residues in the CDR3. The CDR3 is CASSPRTEETQYF. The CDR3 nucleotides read TGTGCCAGCTCACCAAGGACTGAAGAGACCCAGTACTTC.

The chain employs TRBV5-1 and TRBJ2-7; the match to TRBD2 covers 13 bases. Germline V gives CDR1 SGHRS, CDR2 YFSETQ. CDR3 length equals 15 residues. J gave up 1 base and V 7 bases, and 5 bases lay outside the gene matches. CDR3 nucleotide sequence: TGCGCCAGCTCCAGACTAGCGGGGGGTTCCTACGAGCAGTACTTC. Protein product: CASSRLAGGSYEQYF.

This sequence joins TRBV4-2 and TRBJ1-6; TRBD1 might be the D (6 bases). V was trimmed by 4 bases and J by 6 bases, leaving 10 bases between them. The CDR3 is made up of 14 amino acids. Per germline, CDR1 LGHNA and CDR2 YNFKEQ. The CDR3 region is CASSRQARNSPLHF. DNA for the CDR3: TGTGCCAGCAGCCGACAGGCACGTAATTCACCCCTCCACTTT.

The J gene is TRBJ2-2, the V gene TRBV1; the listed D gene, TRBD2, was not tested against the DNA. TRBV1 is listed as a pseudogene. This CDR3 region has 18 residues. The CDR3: CTSSQDRASGVHTGELFF. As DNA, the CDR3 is TGCACCAGCAGCCAAGATCGGGCTAGCGGGGTCCACACCGGGGAGCTGTTTTTT.

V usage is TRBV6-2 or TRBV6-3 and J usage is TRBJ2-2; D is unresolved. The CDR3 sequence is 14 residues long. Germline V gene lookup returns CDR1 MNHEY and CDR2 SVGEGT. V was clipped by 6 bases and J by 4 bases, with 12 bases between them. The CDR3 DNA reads TGTGCCAGCAGCACGCTTGGGCCCACCGGGGAGCTGTTTTTT. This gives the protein CASSTLGPTGELFF.